Detailed here is one T cell receptor (beta chain). The sample originates from a study of T cell responses to AZD1222 COVID-19 vaccine. J gave up 3 bases and V 2 bases, and 4 bases lay outside the gene matches. The length of the CDR3 is 15 residues. Germline CDR1 MNHEY, CDR2 SMNVEV (reference sequence). Assay: immunoSEQ multiplex PCR; the TCRdb copy retains only in-frame clones and omits some. The repertoire holds 110,000 to 150,000 clones, with approximately 83% as singletons. Sequenced here: peripheral blood, sampled on day 0 of AZD1222 vaccination. The source of this sequence is an adult in good health. V usage is TRBV27 and J usage is TRBJ2-3, with 8 positions matching TRBD1. DNA of the CDR3: TGTGCCAGCAGTTTAACAGGGGGTAGGACAGATACGCAGTATTTT. Protein: CASSLTGGRTDTQYF.